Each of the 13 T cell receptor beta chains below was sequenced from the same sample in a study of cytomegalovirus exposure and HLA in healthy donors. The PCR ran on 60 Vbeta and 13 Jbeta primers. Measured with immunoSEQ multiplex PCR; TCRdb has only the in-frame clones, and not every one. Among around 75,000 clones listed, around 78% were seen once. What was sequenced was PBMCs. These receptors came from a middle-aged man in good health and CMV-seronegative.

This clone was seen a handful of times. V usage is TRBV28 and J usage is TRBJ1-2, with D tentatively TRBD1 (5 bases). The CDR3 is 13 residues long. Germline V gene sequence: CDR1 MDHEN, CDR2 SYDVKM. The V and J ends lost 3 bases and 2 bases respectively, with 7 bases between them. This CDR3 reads CASSLGGNYGYTF. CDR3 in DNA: TGTGCCAGCAGTTTGGGGGGGAACTATGGCTACACCTTC.

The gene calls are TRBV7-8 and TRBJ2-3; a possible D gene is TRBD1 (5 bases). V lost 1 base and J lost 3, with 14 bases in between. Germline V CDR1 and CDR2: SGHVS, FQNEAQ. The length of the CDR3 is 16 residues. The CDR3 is CASSLGLGQATDTQYF. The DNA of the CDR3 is TGTGCCAGCAGCTTAGGCCTCGGACAAGCTACAGATACGCAGTATTTT.

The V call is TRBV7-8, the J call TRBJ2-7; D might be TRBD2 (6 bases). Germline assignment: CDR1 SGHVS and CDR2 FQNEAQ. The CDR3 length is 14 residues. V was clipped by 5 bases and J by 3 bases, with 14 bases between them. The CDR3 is CASSRASGDYEQYF. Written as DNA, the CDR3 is TGTGCCAGCAGCCGAGCTTCGGGGGACTACGAGCAGTACTTC.

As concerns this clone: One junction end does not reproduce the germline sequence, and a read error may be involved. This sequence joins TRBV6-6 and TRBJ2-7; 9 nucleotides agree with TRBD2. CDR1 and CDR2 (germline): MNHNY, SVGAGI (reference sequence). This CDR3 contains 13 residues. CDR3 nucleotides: TGTGCCACCAGTCTAGCGGGGTCACACGAGCAGTACTTC. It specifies CATSLAGSHEQYF.

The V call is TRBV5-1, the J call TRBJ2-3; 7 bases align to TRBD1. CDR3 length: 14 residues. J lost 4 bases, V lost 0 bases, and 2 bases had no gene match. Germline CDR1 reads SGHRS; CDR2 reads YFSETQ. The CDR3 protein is CASSLGQGADTQYF. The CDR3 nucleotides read TGCGCCAGCAGCTTGGGACAGGGCGCAGATACGCAGTATTTT.

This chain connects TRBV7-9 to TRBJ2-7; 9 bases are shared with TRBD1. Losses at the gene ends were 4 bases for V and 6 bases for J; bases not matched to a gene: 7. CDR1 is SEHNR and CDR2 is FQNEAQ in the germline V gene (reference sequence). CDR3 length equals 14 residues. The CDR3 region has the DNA TGTGCCAGCAGCTCGCCGGGACAGGGTACCGAGCAGTACTTC. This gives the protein CASSSPGQGTEQYF.

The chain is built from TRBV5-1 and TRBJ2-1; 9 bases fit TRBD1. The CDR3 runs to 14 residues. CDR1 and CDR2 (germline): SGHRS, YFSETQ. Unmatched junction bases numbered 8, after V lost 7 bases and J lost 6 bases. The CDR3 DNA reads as TGCGCCAGCCTCAATCCGGGACAGGGCAATGAGCAGTTCTTC. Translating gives CASLNPGQGNEQFF.

Here the CDR3 DNA reads TGCAGCGTCGCTAGGCGCCGGGGGGATACGCAGTATTTT. Translation gives CSVARRRGDTQYF. The V and J genes are TRBV29-1 and TRBJ2-3; TRBD2 might be the D (6 bases). Germline loops: CDR1 SQVTM, CDR2 ANQGSEA. Trimming stripped 6 bases from V and 6 bases from J, with 16 bases between. There are 13 residues in the CDR3.

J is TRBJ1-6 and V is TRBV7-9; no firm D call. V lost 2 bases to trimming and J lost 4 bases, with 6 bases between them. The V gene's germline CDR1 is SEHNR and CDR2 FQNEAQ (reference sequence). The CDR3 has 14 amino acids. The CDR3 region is CASSLLSYNSPLHF. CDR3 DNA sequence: TGTGCCAGCAGCTTACTGAGTTATAATTCACCCCTCCACTTT.

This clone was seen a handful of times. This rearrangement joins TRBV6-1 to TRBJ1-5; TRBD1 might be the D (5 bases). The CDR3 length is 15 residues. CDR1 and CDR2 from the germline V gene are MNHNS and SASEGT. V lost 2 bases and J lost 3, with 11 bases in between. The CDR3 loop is CASSEMDGHNQPQHF. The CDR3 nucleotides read TGTGCCAGCAGTGAAATGGACGGACACAATCAGCCCCAGCATTTT.

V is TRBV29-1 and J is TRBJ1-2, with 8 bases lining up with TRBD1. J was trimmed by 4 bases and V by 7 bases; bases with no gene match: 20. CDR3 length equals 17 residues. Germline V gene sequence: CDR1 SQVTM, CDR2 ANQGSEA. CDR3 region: CSAIQLENYRGFYGYTF. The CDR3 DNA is TGCAGCGCAATACAATTAGAAAATTACAGGGGGTTCTATGGCTACACCTTC.

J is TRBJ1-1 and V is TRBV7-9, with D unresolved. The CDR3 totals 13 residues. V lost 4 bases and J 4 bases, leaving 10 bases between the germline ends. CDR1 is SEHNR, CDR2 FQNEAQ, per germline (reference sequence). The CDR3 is CASSYGKTTEAFF. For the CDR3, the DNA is TGTGCCAGCAGCTACGGGAAAACCACTGAAGCTTTCTTT.

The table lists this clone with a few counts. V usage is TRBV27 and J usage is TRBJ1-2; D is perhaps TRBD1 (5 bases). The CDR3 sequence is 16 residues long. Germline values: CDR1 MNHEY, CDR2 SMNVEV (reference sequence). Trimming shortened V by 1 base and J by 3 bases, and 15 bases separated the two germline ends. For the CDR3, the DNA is TGTGCCAGCAGTTTATGGGCCGGGGGAGCAGACTATGGCTACACCTTC. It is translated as CASSLWAGGADYGYTF.